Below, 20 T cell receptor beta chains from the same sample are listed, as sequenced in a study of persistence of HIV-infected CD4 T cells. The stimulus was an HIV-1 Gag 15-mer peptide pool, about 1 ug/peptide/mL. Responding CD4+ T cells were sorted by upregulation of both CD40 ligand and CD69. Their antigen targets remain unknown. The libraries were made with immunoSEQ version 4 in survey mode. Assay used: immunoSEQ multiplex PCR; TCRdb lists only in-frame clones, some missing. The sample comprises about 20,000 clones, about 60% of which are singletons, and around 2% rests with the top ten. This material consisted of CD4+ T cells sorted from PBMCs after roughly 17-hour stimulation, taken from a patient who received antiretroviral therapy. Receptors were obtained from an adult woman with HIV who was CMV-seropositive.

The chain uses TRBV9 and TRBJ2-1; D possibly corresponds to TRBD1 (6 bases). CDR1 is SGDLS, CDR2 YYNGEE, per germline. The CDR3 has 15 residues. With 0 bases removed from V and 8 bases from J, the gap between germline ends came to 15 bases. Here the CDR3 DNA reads TGTGCCAGCAGCGTAGCTACAGGGTTCACAGATGAGCAGTTCTTC. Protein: CASSVATGFTDEQFF.

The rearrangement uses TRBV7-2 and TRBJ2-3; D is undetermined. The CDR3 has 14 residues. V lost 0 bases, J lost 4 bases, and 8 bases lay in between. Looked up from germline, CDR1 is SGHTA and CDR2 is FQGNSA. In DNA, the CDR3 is TGTGCCAGCAGCTTAGCTACTCGGCCAGATACGCAGTATTTT. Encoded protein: CASSLATRPDTQYF.

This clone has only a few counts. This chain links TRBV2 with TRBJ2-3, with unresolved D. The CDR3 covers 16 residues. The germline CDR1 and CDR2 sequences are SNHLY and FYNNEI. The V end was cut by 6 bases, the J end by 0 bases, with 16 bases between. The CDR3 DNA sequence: TGTGCCAGCAGCATACGGGCGGCTACTAGCACAGATACGCAGTATTTT. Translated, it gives CASSIRAATSTDTQYF.

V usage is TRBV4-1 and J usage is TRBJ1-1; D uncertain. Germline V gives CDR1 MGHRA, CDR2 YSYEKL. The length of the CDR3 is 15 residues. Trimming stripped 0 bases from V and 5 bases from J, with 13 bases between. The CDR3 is CASSQEAGRRTEAFF. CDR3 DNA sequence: TGCGCCAGCAGCCAAGAAGCAGGAAGGAGGACTGAAGCTTTCTTT.

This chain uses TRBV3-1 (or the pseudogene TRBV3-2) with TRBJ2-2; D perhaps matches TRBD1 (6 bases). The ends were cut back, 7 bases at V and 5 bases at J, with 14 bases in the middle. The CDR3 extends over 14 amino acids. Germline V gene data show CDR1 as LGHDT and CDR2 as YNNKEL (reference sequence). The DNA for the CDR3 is TGTGCCAGCACCCCCACCACAGGGACCGGGGAGCTGTTTTTT. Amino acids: CASTPTTGTGELFF.

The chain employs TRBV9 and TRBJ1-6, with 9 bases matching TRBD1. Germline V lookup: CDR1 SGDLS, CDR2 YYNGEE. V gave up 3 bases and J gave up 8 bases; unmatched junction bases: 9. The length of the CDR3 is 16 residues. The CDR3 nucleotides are TGTGCCAGCAGCGCAAATACAGGGGGCAGGGATTCACCCCTCCACTTT. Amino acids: CASSANTGGRDSPLHF.

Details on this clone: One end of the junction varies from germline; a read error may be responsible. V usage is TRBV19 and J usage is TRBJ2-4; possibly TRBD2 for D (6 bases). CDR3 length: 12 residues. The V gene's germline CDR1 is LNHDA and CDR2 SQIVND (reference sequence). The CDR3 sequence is CASSLIGTFPDF. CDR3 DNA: TGTGCCAGTAGTCTCATCGGGACTTTCCCAGACTTC.

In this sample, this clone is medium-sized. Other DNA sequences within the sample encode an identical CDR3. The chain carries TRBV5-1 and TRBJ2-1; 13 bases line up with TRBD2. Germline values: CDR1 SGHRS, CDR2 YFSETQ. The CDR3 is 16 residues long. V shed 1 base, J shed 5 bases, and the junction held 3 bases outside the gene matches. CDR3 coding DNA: TGCGCCAGCAGCTTGTTACTAGCGGGGGGGAACAATGAGCAGTTCTTC. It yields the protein CASSLLLAGGNNEQFF.

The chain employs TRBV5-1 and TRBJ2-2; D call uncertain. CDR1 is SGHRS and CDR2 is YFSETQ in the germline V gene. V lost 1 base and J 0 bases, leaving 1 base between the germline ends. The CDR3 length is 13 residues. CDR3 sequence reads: CASSLPNTGELFF. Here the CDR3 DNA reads TGCGCCAGCAGCTTGCCGAACACCGGGGAGCTGTTTTTT.

For the CDR3, the DNA is TGTGCCAGCAGCCGAGCGGGTTTCTCCTACGAGCAGTACTTC. Protein sequence: CASSRAGFSYEQYF. The chain links TRBV3-1 (or the pseudogene TRBV3-2) to TRBJ2-7, with D possibly being TRBD2 (6 bases). CDR1 is LGHDT, CDR2 YNNKEL, per germline (reference sequence). V dropped 4 bases and J dropped 0 bases, with 10 bases sitting between them. This CDR3 region has 14 residues.

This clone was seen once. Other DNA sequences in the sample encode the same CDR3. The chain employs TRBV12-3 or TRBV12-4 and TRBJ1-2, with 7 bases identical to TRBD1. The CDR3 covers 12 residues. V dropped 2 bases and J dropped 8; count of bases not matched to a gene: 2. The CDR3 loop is CASSLQGEGYTF. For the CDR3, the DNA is TGTGCCAGCAGTTTACAGGGGGAGGGCTACACCTTC.

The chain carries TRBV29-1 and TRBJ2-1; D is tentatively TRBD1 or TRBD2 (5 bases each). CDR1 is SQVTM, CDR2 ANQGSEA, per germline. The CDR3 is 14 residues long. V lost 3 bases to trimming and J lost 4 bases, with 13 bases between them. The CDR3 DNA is TGCAGCGTTGACGGGGCAGGAATTTACAATGAGCAGTTCTTC. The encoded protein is CSVDGAGIYNEQFF.

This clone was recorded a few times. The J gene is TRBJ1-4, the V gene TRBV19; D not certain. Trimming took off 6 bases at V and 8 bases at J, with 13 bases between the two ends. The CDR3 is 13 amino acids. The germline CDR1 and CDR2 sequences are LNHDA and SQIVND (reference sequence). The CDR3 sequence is CASRSKATEKLFF. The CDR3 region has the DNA TGTGCCAGTAGGAGCAAGGCAACCGAAAAACTGTTTTTT.

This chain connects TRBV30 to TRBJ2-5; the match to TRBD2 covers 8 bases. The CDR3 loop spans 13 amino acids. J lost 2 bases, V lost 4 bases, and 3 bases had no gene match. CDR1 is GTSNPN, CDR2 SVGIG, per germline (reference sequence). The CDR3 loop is CAWKAGGQETQYF. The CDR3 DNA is TGTGCCTGGAAGGCGGGGGGTCAAGAGACCCAGTACTTC. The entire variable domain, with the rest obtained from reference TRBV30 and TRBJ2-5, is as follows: SQTIHQWPATLVQPVGSPLSLECTVEGTSNPNLYWYRQAAGRGLQLLFYSVGIGQISSEVPQNLSASRPQDRQFILSSKKLLLSDSGFYLCAWKAGGQETQYFGPGTRLLVL.

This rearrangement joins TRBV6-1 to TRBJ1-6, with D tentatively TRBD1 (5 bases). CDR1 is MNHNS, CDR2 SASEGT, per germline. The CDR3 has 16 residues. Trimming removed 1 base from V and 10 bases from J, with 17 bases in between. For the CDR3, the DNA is TGTGCCAGCAGTGAAGGGAGGCTCCTCGGGGGGTCACCCCTCCACTTT. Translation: CASSEGRLLGGSPLHF.

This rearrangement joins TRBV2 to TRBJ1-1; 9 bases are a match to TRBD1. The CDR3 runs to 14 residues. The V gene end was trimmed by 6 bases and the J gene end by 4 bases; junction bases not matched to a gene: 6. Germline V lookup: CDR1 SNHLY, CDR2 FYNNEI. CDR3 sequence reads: CASSAQGAVTEAFF. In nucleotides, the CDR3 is TGTGCCAGCAGCGCACAGGGGGCAGTCACTGAAGCTTTCTTT. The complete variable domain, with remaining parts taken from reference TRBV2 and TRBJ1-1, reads EPEVTQTPSHQVTQMGQEVILRCVPISNHLYFYWYRQILGQKVEFLVSFYNNEISEKSEIFDDQFSVERPDGSNFTLKIRSTKLEDSAMYFCASSAQGAVTEAFFGQGTRLTVV.

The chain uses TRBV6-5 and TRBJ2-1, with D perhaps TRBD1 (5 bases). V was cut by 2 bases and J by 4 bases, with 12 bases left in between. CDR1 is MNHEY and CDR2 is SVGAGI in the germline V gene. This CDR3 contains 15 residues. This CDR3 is CASSYEAGRYNEQFF. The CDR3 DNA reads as TGTGCCAGCAGTTACGAGGCAGGGCGATACAATGAGCAGTTCTTC.

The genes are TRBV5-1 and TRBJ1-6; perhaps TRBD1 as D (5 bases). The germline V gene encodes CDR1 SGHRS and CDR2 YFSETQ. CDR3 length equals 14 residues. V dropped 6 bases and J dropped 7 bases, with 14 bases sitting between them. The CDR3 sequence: CASTTGTENSPLHF. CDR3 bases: TGCGCCAGCACCACCGGGACCGAGAATTCACCCCTCCACTTT.

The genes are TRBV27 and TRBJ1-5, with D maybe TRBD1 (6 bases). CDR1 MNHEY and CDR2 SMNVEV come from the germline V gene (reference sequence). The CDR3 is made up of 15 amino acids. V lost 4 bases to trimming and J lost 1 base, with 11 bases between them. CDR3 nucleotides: TGTGCCAGCAGTTCGACAGGTCTAAGCAATCAGCCCCAGCATTTT. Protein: CASSSTGLSNQPQHF.

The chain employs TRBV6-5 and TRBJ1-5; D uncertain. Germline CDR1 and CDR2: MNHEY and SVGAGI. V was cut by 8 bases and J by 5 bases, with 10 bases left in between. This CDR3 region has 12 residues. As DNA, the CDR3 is TGTGCCAGCGGCATAATAGATCAGCCCCAGCATTTT. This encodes CASGIIDQPQHF.